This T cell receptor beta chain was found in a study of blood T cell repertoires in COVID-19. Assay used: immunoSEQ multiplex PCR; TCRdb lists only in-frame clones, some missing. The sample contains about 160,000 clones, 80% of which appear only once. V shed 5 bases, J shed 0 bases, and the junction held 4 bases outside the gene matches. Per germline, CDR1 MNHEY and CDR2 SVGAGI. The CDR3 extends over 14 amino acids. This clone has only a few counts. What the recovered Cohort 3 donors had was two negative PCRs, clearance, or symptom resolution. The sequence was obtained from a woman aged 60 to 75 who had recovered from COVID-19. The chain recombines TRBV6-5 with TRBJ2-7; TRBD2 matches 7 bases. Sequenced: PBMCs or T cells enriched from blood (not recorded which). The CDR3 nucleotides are TGTGCCAGCAGTCCGAGCGGGAACTCCTACGAGCAGTACTTC. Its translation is CASSPSGNSYEQYF.